The rows below give T cell receptor beta chains drawn from one sample of a study of identical twins. TCRdb reprocessed the 5' RACE reads with MiXCR, giving one entry per CDR3 protein. The repertoire has approximately 630,000 distinct CDR3 sequences, under 8.5% of them found once; the top ten carry around 1.6%. The same sample was also used in a study of yellow fever vaccine responses in identical twins.

Sequenced sample: PBMCs. All receptors come from a woman between 18 and 29 years old in good health. The CDR3 runs from the conserved cysteine through the conserved F or W.

j_gene: TRBJ2-5; v_gene: TRBV18; CDR3aa: CASSPQTTETQYF
j_gene: TRBJ2-5; v_gene: TRBV5-1; CDR3aa: CASSMGGANQETQYF
j_gene: TRBJ1-4; v_gene: TRBV20-1; CDR3aa: CSAETGIWGEKLFF
j_gene: TRBJ2-7; v_gene: TRBV5-1; CDR3aa: CASGTGSSYEQYF
j_gene: TRBJ2-1; v_gene: TRBV12-3/TRBV12-4; CDR3aa: CASSFRRGLAVNEQFF
j_gene: TRBJ1-1; v_gene: TRBV28; CDR3aa: CASSREGRTEAFF
j_gene: TRBJ2-3; v_gene: TRBV11-3; CDR3aa: CASSLTPGRGLSDTQYF
j_gene: TRBJ1-1; v_gene: TRBV20-1; CDR3aa: CSASDQFGSLEAFF
j_gene: TRBJ2-5; v_gene: TRBV5-1; CDR3aa: CASSLAGREQETQYF
j_gene: TRBJ2-7; v_gene: TRBV5-1; CDR3aa: CASSLDLAGTHEQYF
j_gene: TRBJ2-6; v_gene: TRBV20-1; CDR3aa: CSARLRPSGANVLTF
j_gene: TRBJ2-7; v_gene: TRBV2; CDR3aa: CASSHDSKNYEQYF
j_gene: TRBJ2-5; v_gene: TRBV5-1; CDR3aa: CASSNTGKETQYF
j_gene: TRBJ2-1; v_gene: TRBV5-1; CDR3aa: CASSLRAGGSTGSEQFF
j_gene: TRBJ1-1; v_gene: TRBV4-1; CDR3aa: CASSQVSVNTEAFF
j_gene: TRBJ2-1; v_gene: TRBV12-3/TRBV12-4; CDR3aa: CASSFIAGAPTHEQFF
j_gene: TRBJ2-1; v_gene: TRBV20-1; CDR3aa: CSAFTGFRNEQFF
j_gene: TRBJ2-7; v_gene: TRBV29-1; CDR3aa: CSVAYLGQGASEQYF
j_gene: TRBJ1-1; v_gene: TRBV4-1; CDR3aa: CASSPGQGSNTEAFF
j_gene: TRBJ2-3; v_gene: TRBV7-2; CDR3aa: CASSKIAVTSTDTQYF